The source of this T cell receptor beta chain is a study of T cells in localized non-small cell lung cancer. Regarding the study as a whole: Sequencing, confined to only one tumor region, leaves heterogeneity possible. A median of approximately 54 clones ranked among the top 100 in tumor appeared in adjacent lung.

The germline V gene encodes CDR1 MRHNA and CDR2 SNTAGT. V lost 6 bases to trimming and J lost 2 bases, with 10 bases between them. CDR3 length: 13 residues. Turning to this clone: Its specificity is unknown.

Method: immunoSEQ multiplex PCR; TCRdb's copy keeps in-frame clones and lacks some. The sample consists of 20,000 to 30,000 clones, roughly nine tenths of them appearing once. The source was peripheral blood, collected before any cancer treatment. The clonotype was recovered from a woman aged 40-75 years with stage I lung adenocarcinoma. The rearrangement joins TRBV6-4 to TRBJ1-2; D gene unclear. CDR3 loop: CASSPEANYGYTF. CDR3 in DNA: TGTGCCAGCAGCCCCGAGGCGAACTATGGCTACACCTTC.